This TCR beta chain was recorded in a study of T cells in Graves' hyperthyroidism and ophthalmopathy. The sample holds many counts of this clonotype. Amplification yielded TCR beta CDR3 regions, with RNA transcripts as the source. HTBI primers were used for first-round RT-PCR of the TCR CDR3. TCRdb re-derived calls from the multiplex PCR reads in MiXCR, one entry per CDR3 protein. The sample lists around 690,000 distinct CDR3 sequences; around 21% were seen once. Losses at the gene ends were 5 bases for V and 3 bases for J; bases not matched to a gene: 5. Germline V gives CDR1 SGHAT, CDR2 FQNNGV. The CDR3 extends over 15 amino acids.

The material sequenced was blood. This chain connects TRBV11-2 to TRBJ2-2; 8 bases agree with TRBD1. The source is a man aged 30-40 years with Graves' ophthalmopathy. CDR3 in DNA: TGTGCCAGCAGCCTCGGACAGGGCGACACCGGGGAGCTGTTTTTT. It yields the protein CASSLGQGDTGELFF.